Below, 26 T cell receptor beta chains from the same sample are listed, as sequenced in a study of tumor and adjacent non-tumor tissue in lung cancer. The template was RNA from unsorted bulk tissue. A modified ARM-PCR protocol with three rounds of nested PCR amplified TCRbeta. TCRdb analysed the multiplex PCR reads with MiXCR anew, one entry per CDR3 protein. The sample carries about 79,000 distinct CDR3 sequences, just under 75% recorded once. Sequencing input: lung tumor tissue. The receptors stem from a woman aged 35 to 49 with non-small cell lung cancer.

This clonotype has only a few counts. This clone may be a read error of a much larger clone one base away. The genes are TRBV5-6 and TRBJ2-5; D might be TRBD2 (6 bases). This CDR3 has 13 amino acids. Trimming removed 4 bases from V and 7 bases from J, with 14 bases in between. Germline-derived CDR1 and CDR2 are SGHDT and YYEEEE. The CDR3, as DNA: TGTGCCAGCAGCGGGGGACTTATAGGGACCCAGTACTTC. It codes for CASSGGLIGTQYF.

Worth noting for this clonotype: A read error is possible here, since a much larger clone lies one base away. The chain carries TRBV12-3 or TRBV12-4 and TRBJ1-2; D might be TRBD1 (5 bases). CDR3 size: 12 residues. Trimming removed 10 bases from V and 12 bases from J, with 21 bases in between. CDR3 DNA sequence: TGTGCCATTCGGGAAGGGACGGCGAGGGACACCTTC. Its protein product is CAIREGTARDTF.

This clonotype was observed a few times. The chain links TRBV7-2 to TRBJ2-3; D gene unclear. The CDR3 length is 13 residues. V was cut by 5 bases and J by 3 bases, with 9 bases left in between. Germline CDR1 is SGHTA and CDR2 is FQGNSA. DNA of the CDR3: TGTGCCAGCAGCGTAGATGGTACAGATACGCAGTATTTT. This translates into CASSVDGTDTQYF.

With regard to this clonotype: A junction boundary mismatches the germline segment, possibly from a read error. The V and J genes are TRBV29-1 and TRBJ2-1; D is perhaps TRBD2 (6 bases). Germline V gene sequence: CDR1 SQVTM, CDR2 ANQGSEA. The CDR3 is made up of 14 amino acids. CDR3 in DNA: TGTAGCGTTGCTAGACTAGAGAACTCCAATGAGCAGCTCTTC. This encodes CSVARLENSNEQLF.

This clonotype has more than one count but fewer than ten. The chain is built from TRBV11-2 and TRBJ2-5; a weak D match, TRBD2 (6 bases). The V end was cut by 1 base, the J end by 5 bases, with 17 bases between. The CDR3 is 16 amino acids. Germline lookup yields CDR1 SGHAT and CDR2 FQNNGV. CDR3 region: CASSLGLEHQEETQYF. The CDR3 nucleotides read TGTGCCAGCAGCTTAGGACTAGAGCATCAGGAGGAGACCCAGTACTTC.

A word on this clonotype: With a much larger clone just one base away, this may be a read error. The CDR3 is CASSRQGHITGELFF. DNA for the CDR3: TGTGCCAGCAGTCGACAGGGACATATCACCGGGGAGCTGTTTTTT. The chain couples TRBV28 to TRBJ2-2; 7 positions match TRBD1. The V gene end was trimmed by 5 bases and the J gene end by 4 bases; junction bases not matched to a gene: 7. Germline V CDR1 and CDR2: MDHEN, SYDVKM. This CDR3 has 15 amino acids.

The chain has TRBV5-1 and TRBJ2-1; D possibly corresponds to TRBD2 (5 bases). This CDR3 spans 16 amino acids. Germline loops: CDR1 SGHRS, CDR2 YFSETQ. The V gene lost 0 bases and the J gene lost 0 bases, with 10 bases spanning the gap. DNA of the CDR3: TGCGCCAGCAGCTTGGCCGGGGTTTACTCCTACAATGAGCAGTTCTTC. Amino acid sequence: CASSLAGVYSYNEQFF.

V is TRBV10-3 and J is TRBJ1-2, with 9 nucleotides matching TRBD1. The germline V gene encodes CDR1 ENHRY and CDR2 SYGVKD. The CDR3 runs 15 residues. Germline trimming cut 7 bases from V and 5 bases from J; bases unmatched to any gene: 11. The CDR3 DNA follows: TGTGCCATCACCGAAGCGGACAGGGGAGGGTATGGCTACACCTTC. Residues: CAITEADRGGYGYTF.

This clonotype was counted only a few times. The chain combines TRBV28 with TRBJ2-5, with 10 nucleotides matching TRBD2. This CDR3 region has 17 residues. Per the germline V gene, CDR1 is MDHEN and CDR2 is SYDVKM. V gave up 2 bases and J gave up 0 bases; unmatched junction bases: 6. The CDR3 DNA reads TGTGCCAGCAGTTTACTAGCGGGGGCCGGGTACCAAGAGACCCAGTACTTC. The encoded protein is CASSLLAGAGYQETQYF.

About this clonotype itself: This may arise from a read error, as a much more abundant clone is one base away. The chain is built from TRBV13 and TRBJ2-7, with D possibly matching TRBD2 (6 bases). Germline CDR1 reads PRHDT; CDR2 reads FYEKMQ (reference sequence). This CDR3 is 15 amino acids long. This CDR3 is CASSPPPGGAYEQCF. The CDR3 nucleotides are TGTGCCAGCAGCCCTCCCCCCGGAGGGGCCTACGAGCAGTGCTTC.

About this clonotype itself: One end of the junction is discordant with germline, which a read error may explain. This sequence joins TRBV5-4 and TRBJ2-1, with 8 bases fitting TRBD1. Germline CDR1 and CDR2: SGHNT and YYREEE (reference sequence). The length of the CDR3 is 15 residues. The CDR3 nucleotides are TGCGCCAGCAGCCGATCCGGACAGGGCTACGATGAGCAGTTCTTC. Protein sequence: CASSRSGQGYDEQFF.

Points on this clonotype: This likely comes from a read error, as the CDR3 has no conserved phenylalanine or tryptophan at its end. Because the CDR3's place on the DNA is in doubt, the DNA is left out and the CDR3 is given as listed by TCRdb. The CDR3 here is CASSLQEVEDEHYS. The gene calls are TRBV11-2 and TRBJ2-7; the table's TRBD2 call for D was not verified on the DNA. The CDR3 is 14 amino acids in total, end residues counted. Germline-derived CDR1 and CDR2 are SGHAT and FQNNGV.

The rearrangement joins TRBV12-3 or TRBV12-4 to TRBJ2-7; the D call may be TRBD1 or TRBD2 (5 bases each). The length of the CDR3 is 13 residues. Trimming took off 3 bases at V and 5 bases at J, with 11 bases between the two ends. The CDR3 is CASSFGGLHEQYF. DNA for the CDR3: TGTGCCAGCAGTTTTGGGGGTCTCCACGAGCAGTACTTC.

This clonotype came up once. The CDR3 does not end in the conserved phenylalanine or tryptophan, so this is likely a read error. The DNA is omitted, as the CDR3 cannot be located on it reliably, and the CDR3 follows TCRdb's listing. The rearrangement joins TRBV11-2 to TRBJ1-1. Per germline, CDR1 SGHAT and CDR2 FQNNGV. Ends included, the CDR3 has 12 residues. This CDR3 reads CASSNSGFESFV.

Note on this clonotype: At one end the junction does not follow the germline gene, possibly because of a read error. In DNA form, the CDR3 reads TGTGCCAGCAGGCCAACCGACGTAGAGCCCCAGTACTTT. Protein: CASRPTDVEPQYF. The V gene is TRBV12-3 or TRBV12-4, the J gene TRBJ2-5; D is uncertain. The CDR3 has 13 residues.

The chain uses TRBV7-2 and TRBJ1-5; D unclear. The CDR3 extends over 18 amino acids. Germline-derived CDR1 and CDR2 are SGHTA and FQGNSA. V was clipped by 2 bases and J by 3 bases, with 20 bases between them. As DNA, the CDR3 is TGTGCCAGCAGCTTACGCGCAGTGTCGTATGGAATCAATCAGCCCCAGCATTTT. Translation: CASSLRAVSYGINQPQHF.

Comments on this clonotype: Its ends do not fully match the called genes, so a read error is possible. This chain links TRBV5-4 with TRBJ2-5, with TRBD1 as a possible D gene (6 bases). This CDR3 has 14 amino acids. CDR1 SGHNT and CDR2 YYREEE come from the germline V gene (reference sequence). In nucleotides, the CDR3 is TGTGCCAGCAACGCAGGGGCGGATGGAGAGGCCCAGTACTTC. Residues: CASNAGADGEAQYF.

This clonotype was picked up many times. The V call is TRBV5-1, the J call TRBJ2-1; a weak D match, TRBD2 (5 bases). Germline V gene sequence: CDR1 SGHRS, CDR2 YFSETQ. The V end lost 4 bases, the J end lost 8 bases, and 13 bases lay between the germline ends. The CDR3 extends over 13 amino acids. This chain's CDR3 is CASSPLRGDEQFF. CDR3 sequence (DNA): TGCGCCAGCAGCCCCCTTCGGGGAGATGAGCAGTTCTTC.

In the case of this clonotype: With a much larger clone just one base away, this may be a read error. The chain carries TRBV20-1 and TRBJ2-7, with D unresolved. Germline loops: CDR1 DFQATT, CDR2 SNEGSKA (reference sequence). This CDR3 has 12 residues. The CDR3 sequence: CGASYLSYEQYF. CDR3 DNA: TGCGGTGCTAGTTATCTATCCTACGAGCAGTACTTC.

This clonotype appeared a few times. The J gene is TRBJ2-3, the V gene TRBV28; 8 positions match TRBD1. Germline CDR1 MDHEN, CDR2 SYDVKM. With 6 bases clipped from V and 1 base from J, the junction kept 3 bases outside the gene matches. The CDR3 is made up of 14 amino acids. This CDR3 is CASSPGGGTDTQYF. Here the CDR3 DNA reads TGTGCCAGCAGCCCAGGGGGCGGCACAGATACGCAGTATTTT.

The chain has TRBV12-3 or TRBV12-4 and TRBJ2-3; 11 bases agree with TRBD2. With 10 bases clipped from V and 0 bases from J, the junction kept 9 bases outside the gene matches. The CDR3 covers 16 residues. The CDR3 coding sequence is TGTGCCAACAACCCCAGGACTAGCGGGAGCACAGATACGCAGTATTTT. This sequence encodes CANNPRTSGSTDTQYF.

This clonotype was counted a few times. Compared with germline, one end of the junction differs, possibly owing to a read error. This chain uses TRBV6-1 with TRBJ2-3; 7 nucleotides align to TRBD2. Germline loops: CDR1 MNHNS, CDR2 SASEGT. The CDR3 has 13 residues. CDR3 protein: CAIGSGRTDTPYF. The CDR3 region has the DNA TGTGCCATCGGTAGCGGGCGCACAGATACGCCGTATTTT.

At least ten counts were recorded for this clonotype. V is TRBV7-9 and J is TRBJ1-1; TRBD1 might be the D (6 bases). Trimming removed 3 bases from V and 3 bases from J, with 20 bases in between. CDR1 and CDR2 (germline): SEHNR, FQNEAQ (reference sequence). The CDR3 extends over 17 amino acids. CDR3 nucleotides: TGTGCCAGCAGCTTCCCAAAAGCGGGGGGCGCGGACACTGAAGCTTTCTTT. This encodes CASSFPKAGGADTEAFF.

The gene calls are TRBV4-2 and TRBJ2-1, with 7 nucleotides matching TRBD2. V shed 0 bases and J 0 bases; nucleotides not matched to a gene: 17. The CDR3 is 21 amino acids. Germline V gene lookup returns CDR1 LGHNA and CDR2 YNFKEQ. Here the CDR3 DNA reads TGTGCCAGCAGCCAAGATGAGGGGACTATCGGATTTGGAGGCTCCTACAATGAGCAGTTCTTC. It translates to CASSQDEGTIGFGGSYNEQFF.

On this clonotype itself: Since no conserved phenylalanine or tryptophan closes the CDR3, a read error is the likely cause. The DNA is omitted, as the CDR3 cannot be located on it reliably, and the CDR3 follows TCRdb's listing. The V gene is TRBV11-1, the J gene TRBJ2-1; the table's D call of TRBD1 was not tested on the DNA. The CDR3 length equals 13 residues, ends included. The germline CDR1 and CDR2 sequences are SGHAT and FQDESV (reference sequence). The CDR3 protein is CASSLHGGWDQSL.

This clonotype was picked up one time. Germline and junction disagree at one end, which may indicate a read error. The chain has TRBV2 and TRBJ1-2; the match to TRBD1 covers 8 bases. Germline lookup yields CDR1 SNHLY and CDR2 FYNNEI. CDR3 length equals 13 residues. CDR3 DNA sequence: TGTGCCAACAGTGTGCAGGGGGCGGATGGCTACACCTTT. Protein sequence: CANSVQGADGYTF.